These 14 T cell receptor beta chains share one sample of origin, sequenced in a study of blood T cell repertoires in COVID-19. TCRdb's table, derived via immunoSEQ multiplex PCR, lists solely in-frame clones and lacks some. The sample holds 80,000 to 130,000 clones, approximately 90% seen once. The material sequenced was peripheral blood. The receptor set was obtained from a man in his fifties or sixties with acute or convalescent COVID-19.

This chain joins TRBV28 and TRBJ1-4; no firm D call. The CDR3 runs 14 residues. Germline V lookup: CDR1 MDHEN, CDR2 SYDVKM. Trimming removed 7 bases at V and 1 base at J, with 10 bases between. DNA for the CDR3: TGTGCCAGCACCCTAACCATAACTAATGAAAAACTGTTTTTT. Translated, it gives CASTLTITNEKLFF.

In its sample, this clone was seen a few times. The chain employs TRBV18 and TRBJ2-5; D not resolved. Germline V gene sequence: CDR1 KGHSH, CDR2 LQKENI. V was cut by 3 bases and J by 1 base, with 9 bases left in between. The CDR3 totals 14 residues. The CDR3 is CASSPVGSQETQYF. The CDR3 nucleotides are TGTGCCAGCTCACCTGTGGGCAGCCAAGAGACCCAGTACTTC.

The genes are TRBV1 and TRBJ2-7; the table's TRBD2 call for D was not verified on the DNA. TRBV1 is an annotated pseudogene. There are 13 residues in the CDR3. The CDR3: CTSRAGRSYEQYF. The CDR3 bases are TGCACCAGCCGGGCGGGGCGCTCCTACGAGCAGTACTTC.

The CDR3 DNA reads TGTGCCAGCAGCCTGTGGGGGACGGGGACAGGGAGCTCCTATAATTCACCCCTCCACTTT. Translated, it gives CASSLWGTGTGSSYNSPLHF. The chain is built from TRBV28 and TRBJ1-6; 9 positions agree with TRBD1. V dropped 6 bases and J dropped 0; count of bases not matched to a gene: 15. CDR1 and CDR2 from the germline V gene are MDHEN and SYDVKM. This CDR3 contains 20 residues.

The V call is TRBV24-1, the J call TRBJ1-5, with D maybe TRBD1 (5 bases). Germline V gene data show CDR1 as KGHDR and CDR2 as SFDVKD. The CDR3 sequence is 12 residues long. V gave up 9 bases and J gave up 3 bases, with 8 bases separating them. The DNA for the CDR3 is TGTGCCACCGGCAGGGACAATCAGCCCCAGCATTTT. Translated: CATGRDNQPQHF.

The rearrangement links TRBV12-3 or TRBV12-4 to TRBJ1-1, with 7 bases matching TRBD1. V dropped 6 bases and J dropped 8; count of bases not matched to a gene: 6. The CDR3 extends over 12 amino acids. As DNA, the CDR3 is TGTGCCAGCAGCAACGCAGGGGGAGAAGCTTTCTTT. It yields the protein CASSNAGGEAFF.

This clone was observed a single time. The V and J genes are TRBV7-3 and TRBJ2-5; D might be TRBD1 (7 bases). V shed 5 bases and J shed 5 bases, with 15 bases lying between them. The germline V gene encodes CDR1 SGHTA and CDR2 FQGTGA. The CDR3 is 14 amino acids. As DNA, the CDR3 is TGTGCCAGCAGCCCCCTAGCGACAGGGGAGACCCAGTACTTC. Translation gives CASSPLATGETQYF.

J is TRBJ1-6 and V is TRBV2, with D unclear. The ends were cut back, 3 bases at V and 7 bases at J, with 10 bases in the middle. CDR3 length equals 14 residues. The V gene's germline CDR1 is SNHLY and CDR2 FYNNEI. The CDR3 sequence: CASSERAGNSPLHF. The CDR3 region has the DNA TGTGCCAGCAGTGAGAGGGCGGGGAATTCACCCCTCCACTTT.

This clone has only one observation. The chain has TRBV28 and TRBJ2-7; D possibly corresponds to TRBD2 (5 bases). Trimming shortened V by 4 bases and J by 5 bases, and 9 bases separated the two germline ends. In germline, CDR1 is MDHEN, CDR2 SYDVKM. CDR3 size: 12 residues. The CDR3 region has the DNA TGTGCCAGCAGTTCGGGGTCGGACGAGCAGTACTTC. Encoded protein: CASSSGSDEQYF.

This sequence joins TRBV19 and TRBJ2-1; the D gene is possibly TRBD2 (7 bases). Germline assignment: CDR1 LNHDA and CDR2 SQIVND (reference sequence). V lost 7 bases and J lost 3, with 16 bases in between. The CDR3 is 15 residues long. The CDR3: CASTPGASGYNEQFF. For the CDR3, the DNA is TGTGCCAGTACCCCGGGGGCTAGCGGCTACAATGAGCAGTTCTTC.

This clone was counted a few times. The chain combines TRBV5-4 with TRBJ2-5; TRBD2 matches at 8 bases. With 0 bases clipped from V and 5 bases from J, the junction kept 12 bases outside the gene matches. CDR1 SGHNT and CDR2 YYREEE come from the germline V gene (reference sequence). CDR3 size: 17 residues. CDR3 protein: CASSLDGRARRWETQYF. CDR3 DNA: TGTGCCAGCAGCTTGGACGGGAGGGCCCGCAGGTGGGAGACCCAGTACTTC.

Regarding this clone: One junction end disagrees with the germline gene, perhaps due to a read error. This chain connects TRBV6-5 to TRBJ1-6; D not certain. Germline V gene lookup returns CDR1 MNHEY and CDR2 SVGAGI. The CDR3 spans 15 residues. The CDR3 loop reads CASSDSSRGYSPLHF. The CDR3 nucleotides read TGTGCCAGCAGTGACTCGTCCAGAGGGTATTCACCCCTCCACTTT.

The chain couples TRBV6-5 to TRBJ2-7; weak D call: TRBD1 (6 bases). Looked up from germline, CDR1 is MNHEY and CDR2 is SVGAGI. Trimming left V 7 bases short and J 4 bases short, with 17 bases between. The CDR3 runs to 14 residues. The CDR3 protein is CASTRQVPAYEQYV. Here the CDR3 DNA reads TGTGCCAGCACGAGACAGGTGCCAGCGTACGAGCAGTACGTC.

The CDR3 reads CASSQEETSGRGTQYF. The CDR3 region has the DNA TGTGCCAGCAGCCAAGAGGAGACTAGCGGGAGGGGCACGCAGTATTTT. The gene calls are TRBV14 and TRBJ2-3; 14 nucleotides match TRBD2. The CDR3 extends over 16 amino acids. V was pared by 0 bases and J by 9 bases, with 5 bases of the junction left unmatched. Germline-derived CDR1 and CDR2 are SGHDN and FVKESK.